The present T cell receptor beta chain was sequenced within a study of cytomegalovirus exposure and HLA in healthy donors. About the study: Earlier, 100 million to 130 million unique TCR beta sequences were recovered from about 179 million T cells by an analysis.

The CDR3 consists of 15 residues. The V gene lost 0 bases and the J gene lost 4 bases, with 12 bases spanning the gap. Germline lookup yields CDR1 LNHNV and CDR2 YYDKDF (reference sequence). This clone turned up a few times. The PCR ran on 60 Vbeta and 13 Jbeta primers. TCRdb's copy holds only in-frame clones and misses some; the assay was immunoSEQ multiplex PCR. The data contain around 150,000 clones, about 70% of them singletons. The V and J genes are TRBV15 and TRBJ1-1; possibly TRBD1 for D (6 bases). Material for sequencing was PBMCs. This receptor was taken from a male donor in good health and CMV-seronegative. The CDR3 is CATSRDQGHITEAFF. The CDR3 region has the DNA TGTGCCACCAGCAGAGATCAGGGACATATCACTGAAGCTTTCTTT.